This is a list of T cell receptor beta chains from one sample in a study of blood T cell repertoires in COVID-19. This table comes from immunoSEQ multiplex PCR, and its TCRdb copy is limited to in-frame clones, with some not included. The sample has a few hundred thousand clones; 82% are singletons. The sample taken for sequencing was peripheral blood. These receptors originate from a woman aged 18-29 years with acute or convalescent COVID-19. The CDR3 runs from the conserved cysteine through the conserved F or W. Each record gives: V gene, clone size, J gene, D gene, CDR3 protein, CDR3 DNA. A D gene is named only where the DNA matches it firmly. The size entry is marked missing in some rows and otherwise reads once, few, many or a size class.

TRBV7-6	NA	TRBJ2-1	NA	CASSSRATAIDEQFF	TGTGCCAGCAGCTCCAGGGCGACCGCTATTGATGAGCAGTTCTTC
TRBV11-3	NA	TRBJ2-2	NA	CASSSTGELFF	TGTGCCAGCAGCTCTACCGGGGAGCTGTTTTTT
TRBV6-5	NA	TRBJ2-3	TRBD2	CASSYSSTSEGTQYF	TGTGCCAGCAGTTACTCTAGCACTAGCGAGGGGACGCAGTATTTT
TRBV11-2	NA	TRBJ1-1	NA	CASSFHPQGAFF	TGTGCCAGCAGCTTCCACCCCCAGGGGGCTTTCTTT
TRBV12-3/TRBV12-4	NA	TRBJ2-3	NA	CASSPPGADTQYF	TGTGCCAGCAGTCCTCCGGGGGCAGATACGCAGTATTTT
TRBV30	NA	TRBJ1-3	NA	CARGLDSSGNTIYF	TGTGCCCGAGGGTTGGACAGCTCTGGAAACACCATATATTTT
TRBV12-3/TRBV12-4	NA	TRBJ1-1	NA	CASSLVRGAEAFF	TGTGCCAGCAGTTTAGTCCGGGGAGCTGAAGCTTTCTTT
TRBV6-2/TRBV6-3	NA	TRBJ2-7	NA	CASSYGRAPYEQYF	TGTGCCAGCAGTTACGGCAGGGCCCCCTACGAGCAGTACTTC
TRBV15	NA	TRBJ1-5	NA	CATSRVAGLSNQPQHF	TGTGCCACCAGCAGAGTGGCAGGACTTAGCAATCAGCCCCAGCATTTT
TRBV7-9	NA	TRBJ2-7	TRBD1	CASSTPGQWVEQYF	TGTGCCAGCAGCACACCGGGACAGTGGGTCGAGCAGTACTTC
TRBV7-8	NA	TRBJ1-3	NA	CASSFQGLSGNTIYF	TGTGCCAGCAGCTTCCAGGGACTCTCTGGAAACACCATATATTTT
TRBV6-5	NA	TRBJ2-7	NA	CASSSAGDVEQYF	TGTGCCAGCAGTTCGGCAGGCGATGTCGAGCAGTACTTC
TRBV11-2	NA	TRBJ2-7	TRBD1	CASSTQQGAGYEQYF	TGTGCCAGCAGCACCCAACAGGGGGCAGGCTACGAGCAGTACTTC
TRBV27	NA	TRBJ1-6	TRBD1	CASSFMGQGNSPLHF	TGTGCCAGCAGTTTTATGGGACAGGGAAATTCACCCCTCCACTTT
TRBV6-2/TRBV6-3	NA	TRBJ2-7	NA	CASSSGASYEQYF	TGTGCCAGCAGTTCAGGGGCCTCCTACGAGCAGTACTTC
TRBV10-3	NA	TRBJ2-7	TRBD2	CAISTSGRTYEQYF	TGTGCCATCTCGACTAGCGGGAGGACCTACGAGCAGTACTTC
TRBV9	NA	TRBJ2-7	NA	CASSVGQGGYEQYF	TGTGCCAGCAGCGTAGGTCAGGGGGGCTACGAGCAGTACTTC
TRBV9	NA	TRBJ1-3	NA	CASSAPDGSSGNTIYF	TGTGCCAGCAGCGCCCCGGACGGGAGCTCTGGAAACACCATATATTTT
TRBV25-1	once	TRBJ2-4	NA	CASSDDTNIQYF	TGTGCCAGCAGTGACGACACAAACATTCAGTACTTC
TRBV7-2	NA	TRBJ1-5	NA	CATQTGNQPQHF	TGTGCCACGCAGACAGGAAATCAGCCCCAGCATTTT
TRBV6-5	few	TRBJ2-1	TRBD2	CASSSGLAGYNEQFF	TGTGCCAGCAGTTCCGGACTAGCGGGATACAATGAGCAGTTCTTC
TRBV19	NA	TRBJ1-4	TRBD1	CASTGLDRAGEKLFF	TGTGCCAGTACCGGCTTGGACAGGGCAGGAGAAAAACTGTTTTTT
TRBV5-4	NA	TRBJ2-1	NA	CASAGPGVNEQFF	TGTGCCAGCGCGGGGCCCGGTGTTAATGAGCAGTTCTTC
TRBV27	NA	TRBJ2-3	TRBD2	CASRPREGLGAQYF	TGTGCCAGCAGACCTCGGGAGGGCCTGGGGGCGCAGTATTTT
TRBV4-3	NA	TRBJ2-7	TRBD2	CASSTGLASYEQYF	TGCGCCAGCTCCACGGGACTAGCAAGTTACGAGCAGTACTTC
TRBV4-3	NA	TRBJ2-1	TRBD2	CASSASGSAYNEQFF	TGCGCCAGCAGCGCTAGCGGGAGCGCCTACAATGAGCAGTTCTTC
TRBV5-1	NA	TRBJ1-6	TRBD1	CASSLERIQGRNSPLHF	TGCGCCAGCAGCTTGGAACGGATACAGGGGCGTAATTCACCCCTCCACTTT
TRBV7-8	few	TRBJ2-1	TRBD2	CASTREASGYNEQFF	TGTGCCAGCACCCGGGAGGCTAGCGGTTACAATGAGCAGTTCTTC
TRBV15	NA	TRBJ1-3	NA	CATSRWEAVSGNTIYF	TGTGCCACCAGCAGATGGGAGGCCGTCTCTGGAAACACCATATATTTT
TRBV4-3	once	TRBJ2-1	TRBD1	CASSQDRGTGYNEQFF	TGCGCCAGCAGCCAAGATAGAGGGACAGGTTACAATGAGCAGTTCTTC
TRBV13	NA	TRBJ2-3	NA	CASSPGVERETTDTQYF	TGTGCCAGCAGCCCGGGGGTGGAGCGAGAAACCACAGATACGCAGTATTTT
TRBV5-4	NA	TRBJ2-7	TRBD2	CASSLEGLAGKTLSYEQYF	TGTGCCAGCAGCTTGGAGGGACTAGCGGGAAAGACCCTCTCCTACGAGCAGTACTTC
TRBV5-4	NA	TRBJ2-1	TRBD2	CASSLSLSGGPPEQFF	TGTGCCAGCAGCTTGTCCCTTTCGGGAGGCCCCCCTGAGCAGTTCTTC
TRBV5-6	NA	TRBJ2-1	NA	CASSLARTLEQFF	TGTGCCAGCAGCTTGGCCCGGACACTTGAGCAGTTCTTC
TRBV10-2	NA	TRBJ2-3	NA	CASRTGHSTDTQYF	TGCGCCAGCAGAACGGGACACAGCACAGATACGCAGTATTTT
TRBV27	once	TRBJ1-6	TRBD1	CASSFRWRQGIYNSPLHF	TGTGCCAGCAGTTTCCGGTGGAGACAGGGGATCTATAATTCACCCCTCCACTTT
TRBV19	NA	TRBJ1-5	NA	CASSILTGNQPQHF	TGTGCCAGTAGTATATTGACCGGGAATCAGCCCCAGCATTTT
TRBV27	NA	TRBJ2-1	TRBD1	CASSPTGTSYNEQFF	TGTGCCAGCAGTCCGACAGGGACGTCCTACAATGAGCAGTTCTTC
TRBV3-1/TRBV3-2	NA	TRBJ2-5	TRBD1	CASSQPQGVQETQYF	TGTGCCAGCAGCCAACCTCAGGGGGTACAAGAGACCCAGTACTTC
TRBV11-3	NA	TRBJ2-3	NA	CASSPGRATSTDTQYF	TGTGCCAGCAGCCCTGGGCGGGCTACTAGCACAGATACGCAGTATTTT
TRBV9	NA	TRBJ2-7	TRBD2	CASSATGTSGDEQYF	TGTGCCAGCAGCGCCACCGGGACTAGCGGAGACGAGCAGTACTTC
TRBV7-9	once	TRBJ2-5	TRBD1	CASSLDGRDRGNQETQYF	TGTGCCAGCAGCTTAGACGGAAGAGACAGGGGCAATCAAGAGACCCAGTACTTC
TRBV7-6	NA	TRBJ2-5	TRBD2	CASSLVGLALETQYF	TGTGCCAGCAGCTTAGTGGGACTAGCGCTCGAGACCCAGTACTTC
TRBV4-3	NA	TRBJ2-3	NA	CASSQEVAVSTDTQYF	TGCGCCAGCAGCCAAGAGGTCGCGGTGAGCACAGATACGCAGTATTTT
TRBV9	NA	TRBJ2-2	TRBD1	CASSAGQANTGELFF	TGTGCCAGCAGCGCCGGACAGGCGAACACCGGGGAGCTGTTTTTT
TRBV27	NA	TRBJ1-2	NA	CASSLQSGGHYGYTF	TGTGCCAGCAGTTTACAATCCGGTGGGCACTATGGCTACACCTTC
TRBV24-1	NA	TRBJ1-5	TRBD1	CATSESYRGKGDSNQPQHF	TGTGCCACCAGCGAATCGTACAGGGGGAAGGGAGATAGCAATCAGCCCCAGCATTTT
TRBV4-3	NA	TRBJ1-5	NA	CASSQDPNQPQHF	TGCGCCAGCAGCCAAGACCCAAATCAGCCCCAGCATTTT
TRBV19	NA	TRBJ2-4	TRBD1	CASSMLGTGTKNIQYF	TGTGCCAGTAGTATGCTGGGGACAGGTACCAAAAACATTCAGTACTTC
TRBV6-2/TRBV6-3	NA	TRBJ2-7	NA	CASSYSPTSYEQYF	TGTGCCAGCAGTTACTCGCCCACATCCTACGAGCAGTACTTC
TRBV5-1	few	TRBJ2-7	TRBD2	CASSVGLAGAGEQYF	TGCGCCAGCAGCGTGGGACTAGCGGGAGCAGGCGAGCAGTACTTC
TRBV27	NA	TRBJ1-5	NA	CASSQSRGNQPQHF	TGTGCCAGCAGCCAGTCCCGGGGGAATCAGCCCCAGCATTTT
TRBV5-1	once	TRBJ2-5	NA	CASSLARQVQETQYF	TGCGCCAGCAGCTTGGCCAGGCAGGTCCAAGAGACCCAGTACTTC
TRBV3-1/TRBV3-2	once	TRBJ2-5	TRBD2	CASSQDIGGGQETQYF	TGTGCCAGCAGCCAAGATATTGGGGGGGGCCAAGAGACCCAGTACTTC
TRBV7-9	NA	TRBJ2-7	TRBD2	CASSSTGLAGTYEQYF	TGTGCCAGCAGCTCCACGGGTCTAGCGGGAACCTACGAGCAGTACTTC